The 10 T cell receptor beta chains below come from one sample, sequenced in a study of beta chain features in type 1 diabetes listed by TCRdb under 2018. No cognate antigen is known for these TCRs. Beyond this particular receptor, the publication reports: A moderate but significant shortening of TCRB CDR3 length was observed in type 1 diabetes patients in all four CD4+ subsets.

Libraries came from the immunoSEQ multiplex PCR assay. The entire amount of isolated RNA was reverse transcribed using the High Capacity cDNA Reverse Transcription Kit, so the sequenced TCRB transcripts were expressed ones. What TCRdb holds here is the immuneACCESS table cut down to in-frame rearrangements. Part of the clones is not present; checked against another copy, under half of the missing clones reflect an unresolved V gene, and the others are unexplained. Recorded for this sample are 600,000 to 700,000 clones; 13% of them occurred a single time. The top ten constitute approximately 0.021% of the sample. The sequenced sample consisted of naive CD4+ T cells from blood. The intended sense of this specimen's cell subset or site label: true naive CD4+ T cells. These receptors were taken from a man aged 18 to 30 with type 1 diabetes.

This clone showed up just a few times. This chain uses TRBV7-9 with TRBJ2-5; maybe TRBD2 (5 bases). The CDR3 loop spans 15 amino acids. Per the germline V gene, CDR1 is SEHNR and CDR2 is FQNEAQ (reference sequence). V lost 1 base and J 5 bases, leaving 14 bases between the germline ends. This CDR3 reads CASSLELVSGETQYF. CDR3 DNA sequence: TGTGCCAGCAGCTTAGAGCTAGTCTCGGGGGAGACCCAGTACTTC.

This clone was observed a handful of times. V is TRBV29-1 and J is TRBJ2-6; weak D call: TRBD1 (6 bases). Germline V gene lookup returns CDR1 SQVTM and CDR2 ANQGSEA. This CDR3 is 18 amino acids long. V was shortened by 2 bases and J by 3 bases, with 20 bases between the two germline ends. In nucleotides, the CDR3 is TGCAGCGTTGAACGGACAGTCTCAGGGGAACTTGGGGCCAACGTCCTGACTTTC. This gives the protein CSVERTVSGELGANVLTF.

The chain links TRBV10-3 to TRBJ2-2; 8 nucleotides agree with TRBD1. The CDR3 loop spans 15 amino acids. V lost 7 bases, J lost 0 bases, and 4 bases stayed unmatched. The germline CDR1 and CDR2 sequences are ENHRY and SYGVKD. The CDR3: CAINSQGANTGELFF. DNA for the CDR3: TGTGCCATCAATTCACAGGGGGCGAACACCGGGGAGCTGTTTTTT.

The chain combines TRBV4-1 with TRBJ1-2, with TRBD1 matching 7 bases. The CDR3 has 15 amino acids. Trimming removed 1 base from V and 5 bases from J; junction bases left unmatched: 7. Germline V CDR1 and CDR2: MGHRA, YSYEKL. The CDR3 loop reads CASSQGQGTVYGYTF. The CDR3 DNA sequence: TGCGCCAGCAGCCAAGGACAGGGTACCGTGTATGGCTACACCTTC.

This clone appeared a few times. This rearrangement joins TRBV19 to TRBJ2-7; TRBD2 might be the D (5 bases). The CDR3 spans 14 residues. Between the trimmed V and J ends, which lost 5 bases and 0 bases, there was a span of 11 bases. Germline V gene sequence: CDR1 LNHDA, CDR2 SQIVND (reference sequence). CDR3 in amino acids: CASSREKHSYEQYF. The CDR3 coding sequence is TGTGCCAGTAGTCGGGAAAAGCACTCCTACGAGCAGTACTTC.

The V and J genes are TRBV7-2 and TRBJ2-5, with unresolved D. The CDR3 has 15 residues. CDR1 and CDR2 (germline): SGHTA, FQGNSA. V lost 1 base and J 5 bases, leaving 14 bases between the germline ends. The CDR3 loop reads CASSLVAVGMETQYF. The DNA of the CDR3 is TGTGCCAGCAGCTTAGTTGCAGTAGGGATGGAGACCCAGTACTTC.

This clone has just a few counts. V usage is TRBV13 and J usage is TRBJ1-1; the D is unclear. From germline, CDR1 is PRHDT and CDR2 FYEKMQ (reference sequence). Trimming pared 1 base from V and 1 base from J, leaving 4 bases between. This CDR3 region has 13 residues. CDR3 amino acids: CASSLAQNTEAFF. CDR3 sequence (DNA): TGTGCCAGCAGCTTAGCCCAGAACACTGAAGCTTTCTTT. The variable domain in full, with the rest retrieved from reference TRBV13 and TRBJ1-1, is AAGVIQSPRHLIKEKRETATLKCYPIPRHDTVYWYQQGPGQDPQFLISFYEKMQSDKGSIPDRFSAQQFSDYHSELNMSSLELGDSALYFCASSLAQNTEAFFGQGTRLTVV.

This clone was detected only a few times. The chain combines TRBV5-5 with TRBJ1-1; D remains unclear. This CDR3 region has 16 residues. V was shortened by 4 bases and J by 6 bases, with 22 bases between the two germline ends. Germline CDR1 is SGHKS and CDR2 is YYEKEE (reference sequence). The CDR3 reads CASSPALDKAFAEAFF. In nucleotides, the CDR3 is TGTGCCAGCAGCCCGGCCCTGGATAAGGCATTCGCTGAAGCTTTCTTT.

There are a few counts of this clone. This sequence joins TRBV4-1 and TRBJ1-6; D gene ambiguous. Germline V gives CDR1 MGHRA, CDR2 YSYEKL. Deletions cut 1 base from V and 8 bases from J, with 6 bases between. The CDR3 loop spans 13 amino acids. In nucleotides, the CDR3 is TGCGCCAGCAGCCAAGCGAGGGATTCACCCCTCCACTTT. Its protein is CASSQARDSPLHF.

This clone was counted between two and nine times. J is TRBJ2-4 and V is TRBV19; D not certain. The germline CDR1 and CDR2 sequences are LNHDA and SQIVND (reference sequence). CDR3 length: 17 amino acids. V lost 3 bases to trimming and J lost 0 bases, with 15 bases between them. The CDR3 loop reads CASSIGSFVRAKNIQYF. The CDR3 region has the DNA TGTGCCAGTAGTATTGGCTCGTTCGTAAGAGCCAAAAACATTCAGTACTTC.